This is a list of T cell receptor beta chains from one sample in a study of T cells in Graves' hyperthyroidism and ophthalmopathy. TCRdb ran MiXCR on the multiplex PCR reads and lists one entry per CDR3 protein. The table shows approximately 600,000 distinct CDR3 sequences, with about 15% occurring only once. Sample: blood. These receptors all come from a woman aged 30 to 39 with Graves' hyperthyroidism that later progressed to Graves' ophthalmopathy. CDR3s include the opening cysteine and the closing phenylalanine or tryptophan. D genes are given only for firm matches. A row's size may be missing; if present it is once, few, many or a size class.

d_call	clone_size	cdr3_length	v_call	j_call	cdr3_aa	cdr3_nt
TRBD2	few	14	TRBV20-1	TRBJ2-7	CSVKPGLLPYEQYF	TGCAGTGTTAAACCGGGACTACTCCCCTACGAGCAGTACTTC
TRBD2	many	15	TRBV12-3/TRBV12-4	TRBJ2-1	CASTPSGRPLEEQFF	TGTGCCAGCACCCCCTCCGGGAGGCCCCTAGAAGAGCAGTTCTTC
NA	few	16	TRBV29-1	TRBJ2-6	CSVEDLGSSGANVLTF	TGCAGCGTTGAGGATTTGGGGAGCTCTGGGGCCAACGTCCTGACTTTC
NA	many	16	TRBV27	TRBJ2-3	CASRGVGGEEPDTQYF	TGTGCCAGCAGGGGGGTCGGGGGCGAGGAGCCAGATACGCAGTATTTT
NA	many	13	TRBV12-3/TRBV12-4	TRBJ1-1	CASSFGNHPEAFF	TGTGCCAGCAGTTTCGGTAATCACCCTGAAGCTTTCTTT
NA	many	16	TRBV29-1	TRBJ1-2	CSVTPGREKGLGGYTF	TGCAGCGTGACACCGGGACGAGAAAAGGGCTTAGGTGGCTACACCTTC
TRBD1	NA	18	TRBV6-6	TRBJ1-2	CASSYGGTGEFLNDGYTF	TGTGCCAGCAGTTACGGCGGGACAGGGGAATTTTTGAACGATGGCTACACCTTC
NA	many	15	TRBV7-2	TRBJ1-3	CASSLGGFSGNTIYF	TGTGCCAGCAGCTTAGGTGGCTTCTCTGGAAACACCATATATTTT
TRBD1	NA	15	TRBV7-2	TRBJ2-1	CASSRTGTGLDEQFF	TGTGCCAGCAGCCGAACCGGGACAGGGCTCGATGAGCAGTTCTTC
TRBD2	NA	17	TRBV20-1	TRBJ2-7	CSARDFKGLAGSYEQYF	TGCAGTGCTAGAGATTTTAAAGGGCTAGCGGGCTCCTACGAGCAGTACTTC
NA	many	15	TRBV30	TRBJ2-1	CAWSVRVGGYNEQFF	TGTGCCTGGAGTGTACGGGTAGGAGGGTACAATGAGCAGTTCTTC
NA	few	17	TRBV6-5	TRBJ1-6	CASSYSSRDGGNSPLHF	TGTGCCAGCAGTTACTCGAGTCGGGACGGGGGCAATTCACCCCTCCACTTT
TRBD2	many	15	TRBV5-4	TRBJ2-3	CASSWTSGSADTQYF	TGTGCCAGCAGCTGGACTAGCGGGAGTGCAGATACGCAGTATTTT
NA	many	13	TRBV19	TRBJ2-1	CASSIVTQEEQFF	TGTGCCAGTAGTATAGTTACGCAGGAAGAGCAGTTCTTC
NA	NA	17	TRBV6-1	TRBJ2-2	CASSEEEVRGMSGELFF	TGTGCCAGCAGTGAAGAGGAGGTGAGGGGTATGTCCGGGGAGCTGTTTTTT
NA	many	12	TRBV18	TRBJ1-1	CASSRVDTEAFF	TGTGCCAGCTCACGGGTGGACACTGAAGCTTTCTTT
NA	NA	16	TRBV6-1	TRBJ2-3	CASSHTSREGADTQYF	TGTGCCAGCAGTCATACCTCTAGGGAAGGAGCAGATACGCAGTATTTT
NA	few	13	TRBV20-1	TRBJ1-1	CSARDREGTEAFF	TGCAGTGCTAGAGACAGGGAGGGCACTGAAGCTTTCTTT
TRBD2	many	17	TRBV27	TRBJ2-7	CASSLWGLAGGPSEQYF	TGTGCCAGCAGTTTATGGGGACTAGCGGGAGGGCCAAGTGAGCAGTACTTC
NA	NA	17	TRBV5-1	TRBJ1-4	CASSLDQARRTNEKLFF	TGCGCCAGCAGCTTGGATCAGGCGAGGCGAACTAATGAAAAACTGTTTTTT
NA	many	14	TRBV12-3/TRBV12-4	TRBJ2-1	CASIRDETYNEQFF	TGTGCCAGCATCAGGGACGAGACCTACAATGAGCAGTTCTTC
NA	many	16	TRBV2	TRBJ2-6	CASSEEGSAGANVLTF	TGTGCCAGCAGTGAAGAGGGAAGCGCTGGGGCCAACGTCCTGACTTTC
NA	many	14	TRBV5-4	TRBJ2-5	CASSLDHSAETQYF	TGTGCCAGCAGCTTGGATCACTCCGCGGAGACCCAGTACTTC
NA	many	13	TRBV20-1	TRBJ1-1	CSAEQGPNTEAFF	TGCAGTGCTGAACAGGGCCCGAACACTGAAGCTTTCTTT
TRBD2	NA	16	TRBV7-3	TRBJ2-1	CASSFRLAGSYNEQFF	TGTGCCAGCAGCTTCCGACTAGCGGGGTCCTACAATGAGCAGTTCTTC
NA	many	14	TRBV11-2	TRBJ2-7	CASSLVGRTYEQYF	TGTGCCAGCAGCTTAGTAGGGCGCACCTACGAGCAGTACTTC
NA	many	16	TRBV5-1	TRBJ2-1	CASSLLSPEEGLRQFF	TGCGCCAGCAGTTTGTTGTCCCCGGAGGAGGGCTTAAGGCAGTTCTTC
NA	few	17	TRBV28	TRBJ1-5	CASSLFNPTESNQPQHF	TGTGCCAGCAGTTTGTTTAATCCGACAGAAAGCAATCAGCCCCAGCATTTT
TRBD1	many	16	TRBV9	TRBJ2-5	CASSVGQGSLQETQYF	TGTGCCAGCAGCGTTGGACAGGGATCTCTCCAAGAGACCCAGTACTTC
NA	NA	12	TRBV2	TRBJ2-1	CASNTLGDKQFF	TGTGCCAGTAACACACTCGGGGATAAGCAGTTCTTC
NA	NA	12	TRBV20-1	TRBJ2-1	CSAKRSVGEQFF	TGCAGTGCCAAGCGGTCCGTCGGTGAGCAGTTCTTC
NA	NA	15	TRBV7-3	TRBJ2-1	CASSYDLSGSYEQFF	TGTGCCAGCAGCTACGATCTGAGCGGTAGCTACGAGCAGTTCTTC
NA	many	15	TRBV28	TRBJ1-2	CASSLDLGNGGGYTF	TGTGCCAGCAGTTTAGATCTAGGGAATGGCGGGGGCTACACCTTC
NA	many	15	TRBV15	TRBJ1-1	CATSRDYGENTEAFF	TGTGCCACCAGCAGAGATTACGGAGAGAACACTGAAGCTTTCTTT
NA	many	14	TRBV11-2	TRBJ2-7	CASSLILPAYEQYF	TGTGCCAGCAGCTTAATCTTACCAGCCTACGAGCAGTACTTC
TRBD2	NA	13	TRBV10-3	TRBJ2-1	CAITGTSSNEQFF	TGTGCCATCACCGGGACTAGCTCCAATGAGCAGTTCTTC
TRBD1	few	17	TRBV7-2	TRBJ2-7	CASSLPGQGSYSYEQYF	TGTGCCAGCAGCTTGCCGGGACAGGGGTCATACTCCTACGAGCAGTACTTC
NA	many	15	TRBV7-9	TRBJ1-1	CASSSPRTVNTEAFF	TGTGCCAGCAGCTCCCCAAGGACGGTGAACACTGAAGCTTTCTTT
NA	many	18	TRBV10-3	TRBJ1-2	CAISASEGGGSVDYGYTF	TGTGCCATCAGTGCCTCCGAAGGGGGGGGCTCGGTCGACTATGGCTACACCTTC
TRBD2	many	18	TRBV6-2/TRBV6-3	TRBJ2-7	CASSTSTVGLAGAGEQYF	TGTGCCAGCAGTACCTCGACAGTGGGACTAGCGGGAGCTGGGGAGCAGTACTTC
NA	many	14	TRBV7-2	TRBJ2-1	CASSLTASITEQFF	TGTGCCAGCAGCTTAACGGCTAGCATTACAGAGCAGTTCTTC
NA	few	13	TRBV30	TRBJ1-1	CYGTGRGPAEAFF	TGTTACGGGACCGGCCGGGGACCGGCCGAAGCTTTCTTT
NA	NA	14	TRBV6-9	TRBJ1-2	CASRSYTGQSGYTF	TGTGCCAGCAGAAGTTATACAGGGCAAAGTGGCTACACCTTC
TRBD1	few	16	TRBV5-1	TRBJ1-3	CASSPPGQGNGNTIYF	TGCGCCAGCAGCCCTCCGGGACAGGGAAATGGAAACACCATATATTTT
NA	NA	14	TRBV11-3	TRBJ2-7	CASSLRDGCDEQYF	TGTGCCAGCAGCCTCCGGGACGGCTGCGACGAGCAGTACTTC
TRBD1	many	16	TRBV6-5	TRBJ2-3	CASSYSPGGSTDTQYF	TGTGCCAGCAGTTACTCCCCAGGGGGTAGCACAGATACGCAGTATTTT
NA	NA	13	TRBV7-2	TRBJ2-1	CASSLGSPREQFF	TGTGCCAGCAGCTTAGGCTCACCCCGGGAGCAGTTCTTC
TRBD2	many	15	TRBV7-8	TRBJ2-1	CASSLGGGRLNEQFF	TGTGCCAGCAGCTTAGGCGGCGGGAGGCTCAATGAGCAGTTCTTC
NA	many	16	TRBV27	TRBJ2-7	CASSLTVPSRGYEQYF	TGTGCCAGCAGTTTAACGGTACCGAGTAGGGGCTACGAGCAGTACTTC
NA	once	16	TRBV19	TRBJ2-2	CASRAVKWVYTGELFF	TGTGCCAGTAGGGCAGTAAAGTGGGTATACACCGGGGAGCTGTTTTTT